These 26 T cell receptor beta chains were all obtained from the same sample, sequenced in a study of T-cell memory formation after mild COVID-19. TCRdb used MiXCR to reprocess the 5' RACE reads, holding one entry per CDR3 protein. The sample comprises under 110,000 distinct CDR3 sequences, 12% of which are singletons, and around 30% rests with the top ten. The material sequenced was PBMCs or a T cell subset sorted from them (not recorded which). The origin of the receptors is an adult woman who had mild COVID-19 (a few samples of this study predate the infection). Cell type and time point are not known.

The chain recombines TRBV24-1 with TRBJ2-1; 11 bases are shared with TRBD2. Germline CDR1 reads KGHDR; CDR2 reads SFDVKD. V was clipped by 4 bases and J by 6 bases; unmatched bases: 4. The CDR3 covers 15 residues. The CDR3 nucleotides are TGTGCCACCAGTGACGCTGGGACTAGCGGCAATGAGCAGTTCTTC. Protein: CATSDAGTSGNEQFF.

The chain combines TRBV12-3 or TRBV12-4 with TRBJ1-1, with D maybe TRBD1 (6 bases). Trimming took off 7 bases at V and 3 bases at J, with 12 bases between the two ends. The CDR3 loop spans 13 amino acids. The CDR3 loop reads CASTRAGDTEAFF. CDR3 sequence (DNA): TGTGCCAGCACTCGCGCAGGGGACACTGAAGCTTTCTTT.

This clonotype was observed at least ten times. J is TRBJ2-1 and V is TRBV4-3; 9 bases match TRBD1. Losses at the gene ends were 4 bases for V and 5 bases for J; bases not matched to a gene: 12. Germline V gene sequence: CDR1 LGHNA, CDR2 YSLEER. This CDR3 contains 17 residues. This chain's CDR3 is CASSLNTGGEVDNEQFF. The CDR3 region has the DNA TGCGCCAGCAGCCTCAACACAGGGGGCGAGGTTGACAATGAGCAGTTCTTC.

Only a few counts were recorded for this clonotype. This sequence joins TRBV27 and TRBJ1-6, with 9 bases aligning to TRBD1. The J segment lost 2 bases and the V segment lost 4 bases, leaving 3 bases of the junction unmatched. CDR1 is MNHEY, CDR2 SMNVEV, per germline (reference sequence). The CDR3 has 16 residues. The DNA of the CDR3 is TGTGCCAGCAGTTATAGGACAGGGGCCTATAATTCACCCCTCCACTTT. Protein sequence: CASSYRTGAYNSPLHF.

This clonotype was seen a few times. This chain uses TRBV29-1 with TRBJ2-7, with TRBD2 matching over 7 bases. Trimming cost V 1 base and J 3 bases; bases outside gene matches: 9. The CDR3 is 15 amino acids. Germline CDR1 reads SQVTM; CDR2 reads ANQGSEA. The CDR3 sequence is CSVEGGVAGGYEQYF. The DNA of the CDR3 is TGCAGCGTTGAAGGCGGGGTAGCGGGTGGCTACGAGCAGTACTTC.

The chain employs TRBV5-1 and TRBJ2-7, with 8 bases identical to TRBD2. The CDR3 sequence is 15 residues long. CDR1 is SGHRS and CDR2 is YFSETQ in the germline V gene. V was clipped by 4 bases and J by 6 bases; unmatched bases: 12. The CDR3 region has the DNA TGCGCCAGCAGCGGGCTTGGGCGGGAGGCTTCCGAGCAGTACTTC. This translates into CASSGLGREASEQYF.

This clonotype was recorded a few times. DNA of the CDR3: TGCAGTGCTACCCCGGGACTAGCGGGGGGGCCGTCCTACAATGAGCAGTTCTTC. Translating it yields CSATPGLAGGPSYNEQFF. V is TRBV20-1 and J is TRBJ2-1, with 16 bases that match TRBD2. There are 18 residues in the CDR3. V dropped 4 bases and J dropped 1; count of bases not matched to a gene: 7. Germline V gives CDR1 DFQATT, CDR2 SNEGSKA (reference sequence).

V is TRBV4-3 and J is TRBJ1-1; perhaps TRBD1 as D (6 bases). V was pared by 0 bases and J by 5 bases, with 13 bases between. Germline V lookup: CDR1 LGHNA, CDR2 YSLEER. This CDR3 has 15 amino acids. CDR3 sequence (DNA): TGCGCCAGCAGCCAAGATCCCCAGGGGATGACTGAAGCTTTCTTT. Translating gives CASSQDPQGMTEAFF.

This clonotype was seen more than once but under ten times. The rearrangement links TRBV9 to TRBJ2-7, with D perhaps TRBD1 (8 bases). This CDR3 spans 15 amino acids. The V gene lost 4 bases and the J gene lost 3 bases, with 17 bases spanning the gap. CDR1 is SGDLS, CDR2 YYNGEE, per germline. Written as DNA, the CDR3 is TGTGCCAGCAGCCCCCGGGGAGGGACAGGCTACGAGCAGTACTTC. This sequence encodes CASSPRGGTGYEQYF.

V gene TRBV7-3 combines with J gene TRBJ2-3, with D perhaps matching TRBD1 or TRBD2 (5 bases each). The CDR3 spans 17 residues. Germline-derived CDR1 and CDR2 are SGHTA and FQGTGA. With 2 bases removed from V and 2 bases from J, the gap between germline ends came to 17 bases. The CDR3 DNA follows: TGTGCCAGCAGCTTACCCGGGACGGACGTAGTCACAGATACGCAGTATTTT. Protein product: CASSLPGTDVVTDTQYF. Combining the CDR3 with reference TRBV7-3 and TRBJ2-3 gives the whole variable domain GAGVSQTPSNKVTEKGKYVELRCDPISGHTALYWYRQSLGQGPEFLIYFQGTGAADDSGLPNDRFFAVRPEGSVSTLKIQRTERGDSAVYLCASSLPGTDVVTDTQYFGPGTRLTVL.

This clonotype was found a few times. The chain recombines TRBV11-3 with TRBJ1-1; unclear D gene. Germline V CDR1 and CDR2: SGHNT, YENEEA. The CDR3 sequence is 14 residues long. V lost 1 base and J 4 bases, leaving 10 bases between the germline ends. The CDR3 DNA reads TGTGCCAGCAGCTTAGGAGGCTACGGCACTGAAGCTTTCTTT. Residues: CASSLGGYGTEAFF.

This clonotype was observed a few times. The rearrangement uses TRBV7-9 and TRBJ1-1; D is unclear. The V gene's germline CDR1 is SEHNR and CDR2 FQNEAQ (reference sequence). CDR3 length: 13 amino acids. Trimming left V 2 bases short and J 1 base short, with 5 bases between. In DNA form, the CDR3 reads TGTGCCAGCAGCTTATCGGGGAACACTGAAGCTTTCTTT. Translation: CASSLSGNTEAFF.

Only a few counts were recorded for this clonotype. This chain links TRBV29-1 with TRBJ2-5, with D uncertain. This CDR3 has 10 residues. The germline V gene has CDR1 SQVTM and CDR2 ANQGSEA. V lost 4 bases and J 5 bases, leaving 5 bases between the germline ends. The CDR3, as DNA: TGCAGCGTTGCGACGGAGACCCAGTACTTC. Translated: CSVATETQYF.

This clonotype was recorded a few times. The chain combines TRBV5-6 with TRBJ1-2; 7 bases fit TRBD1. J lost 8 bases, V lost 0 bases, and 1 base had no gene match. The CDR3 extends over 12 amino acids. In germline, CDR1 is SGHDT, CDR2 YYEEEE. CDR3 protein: CASSLDRGGYTF. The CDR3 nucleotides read TGTGCCAGCAGCTTGGACAGGGGCGGCTACACCTTC.

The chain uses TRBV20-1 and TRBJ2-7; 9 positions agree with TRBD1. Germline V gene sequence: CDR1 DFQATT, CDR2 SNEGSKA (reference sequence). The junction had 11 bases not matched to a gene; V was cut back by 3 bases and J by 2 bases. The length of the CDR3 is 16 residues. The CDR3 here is CSASSRGQGITYEQYF. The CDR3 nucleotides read TGCAGTGCTAGCTCCCGAGGACAGGGGATTACCTACGAGCAGTACTTC.

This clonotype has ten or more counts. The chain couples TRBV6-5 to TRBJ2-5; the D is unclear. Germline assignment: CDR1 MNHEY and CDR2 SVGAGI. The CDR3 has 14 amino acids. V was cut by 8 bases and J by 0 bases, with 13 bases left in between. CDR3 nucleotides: TGTGCCAGCGCTAGGCGGTCAAACCAAGAGACCCAGTACTTC. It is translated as CASARRSNQETQYF.

The CDR3 here is CSAGLRRGGVEQFF. The CDR3 DNA reads TGCAGTGCGGGCCTCCGAAGGGGAGGGGTTGAGCAGTTCTTC. This chain joins TRBV20-1 and TRBJ2-1; TRBD2 agrees at 7 bases. This CDR3 is built from 14 residues. V lost 6 bases and J lost 9; bases outside the gene matches: 14. Germline assignment: CDR1 DFQATT and CDR2 SNEGSKA (reference sequence).

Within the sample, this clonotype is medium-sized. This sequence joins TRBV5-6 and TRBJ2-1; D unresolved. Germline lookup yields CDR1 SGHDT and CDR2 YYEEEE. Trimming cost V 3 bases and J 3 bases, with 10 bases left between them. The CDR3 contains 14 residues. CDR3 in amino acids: CASSSDGSYNEQFF. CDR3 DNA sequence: TGTGCCAGCAGCTCCGACGGTAGCTACAATGAGCAGTTCTTC. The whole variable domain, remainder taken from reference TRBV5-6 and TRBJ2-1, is DAGVTQSPTHLIKTRGQQVTLRCSPKSGHDTVSWYQQALGQGPQFIFQYYEEEERQRGNFPDRFSGHQFPNYSSELNVNALLLGDSALYLCASSSDGSYNEQFFGPGTRLTVL.

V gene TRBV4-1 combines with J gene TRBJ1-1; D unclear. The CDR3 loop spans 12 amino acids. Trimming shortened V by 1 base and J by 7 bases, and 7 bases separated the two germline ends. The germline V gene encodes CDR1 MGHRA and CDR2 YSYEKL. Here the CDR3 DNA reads TGCGCCAGCAGCCAAGGGACCATTGAAGCTTTCTTT. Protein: CASSQGTIEAFF.

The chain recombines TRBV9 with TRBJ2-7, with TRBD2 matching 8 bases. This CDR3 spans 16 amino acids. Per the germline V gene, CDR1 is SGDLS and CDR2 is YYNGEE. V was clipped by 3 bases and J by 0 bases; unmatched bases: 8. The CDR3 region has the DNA TGTGCCAGCAGCGCCGCCGGGCTAGCGGGCTCCTACGAGCAGTACTTC. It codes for CASSAAGLAGSYEQYF.

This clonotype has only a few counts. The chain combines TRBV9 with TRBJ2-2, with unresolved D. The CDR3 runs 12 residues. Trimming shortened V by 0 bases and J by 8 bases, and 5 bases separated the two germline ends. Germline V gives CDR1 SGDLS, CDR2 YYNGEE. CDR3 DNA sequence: TGTGCCAGCAGCGTAGGGCTGGGGGAGCTGTTTTTT. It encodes CASSVGLGELFF.

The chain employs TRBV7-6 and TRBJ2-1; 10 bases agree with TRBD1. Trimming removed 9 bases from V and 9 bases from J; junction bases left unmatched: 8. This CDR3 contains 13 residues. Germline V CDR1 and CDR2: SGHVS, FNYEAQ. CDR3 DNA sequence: TGTGCCAGTGGGACAGGGGAGGGAAGTGAGCAGTTCTTC. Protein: CASGTGEGSEQFF. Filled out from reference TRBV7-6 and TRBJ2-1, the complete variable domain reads GAGVSQSPRYKVTKRGQDVALRCDPISGHVSLYWYRQALGQGPEFLTYFNYEAQQDKSGLPNDRFSAERPEGSISTLTIQRTEQRDSAMYRCASGTGEGSEQFFGPGTRLTVL.

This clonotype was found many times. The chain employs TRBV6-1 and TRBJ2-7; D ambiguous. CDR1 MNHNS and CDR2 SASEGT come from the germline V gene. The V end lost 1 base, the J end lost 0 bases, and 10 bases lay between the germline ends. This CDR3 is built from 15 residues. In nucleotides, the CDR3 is TGTGCCAGCAGTGAAGGGTACAGCTACTCCTACGAGCAGTACTTC. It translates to CASSEGYSYSYEQYF.

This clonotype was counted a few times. This chain's CDR3 is CASSPRVNEQFF. DNA of the CDR3: TGTGCCAGCAGTCCCAGGGTAAATGAGCAGTTCTTC. This chain uses TRBV12-3 or TRBV12-4 with TRBJ2-1, with a weak D call TRBD1 (5 bases). The CDR3 totals 12 residues. The V gene lost 5 bases and the J gene lost 7 bases, with 9 bases spanning the gap.

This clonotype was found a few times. CDR3 sequence: CASSLAPFPPTGGDGYTF. The DNA for the CDR3 is TGTGCCAGCAGTTTAGCCCCTTTCCCCCCGACAGGGGGCGATGGCTACACCTTC. This sequence joins TRBV12-3 or TRBV12-4 and TRBJ1-2, with 10 nucleotides matching TRBD1. The CDR3 loop spans 18 amino acids. Losses at the gene ends were 0 bases for V and 6 bases for J; bases not matched to a gene: 13.

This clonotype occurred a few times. In DNA form, the CDR3 reads TGCGCCAGCAGCCCCGGGGAGGGCCTCATCACAGATACGCAGTATTTT. Residues: CASSPGEGLITDTQYF. The J gene is TRBJ2-3, the V gene TRBV5-1; 7 nucleotides line up with TRBD2. The CDR3 sequence is 16 residues long. CDR1 is SGHRS, CDR2 YFSETQ, per germline. V dropped 4 bases and J dropped 2; count of bases not matched to a gene: 10.